This T cell receptor beta chain emerged from a study of blood T cell repertoires in COVID-19. Turning to the study itself: PBMCs, B-cell-depleted T cells, or T cells were the source of the cDNA or gDNA that made up the material.

On this clone itself: One junction end disagrees with the germline gene, perhaps due to a read error.

The method was immunoSEQ multiplex PCR; TCRdb's version includes in-frame clones alone and lacks a portion of them. Here the sample spans tens of thousands of clones, roughly 73% being singletons. This CDR3 region has 14 residues. The germline CDR1 and CDR2 sequences are SSHAT and FNYEAQ (reference sequence). The J gene is TRBJ2-3, the V gene TRBV7-7; tentatively, D is TRBD2 (6 bases). What was sequenced was peripheral blood. This receptor was taken from a human donor in a cohort sampled during active COVID-19. CDR3 residues: CASSLAANTDTQYF. The CDR3 region has the DNA TGTGCTAGCAGCTTAGCGGCCAACACAGATACGCAGTATTTT. The full variable domain, its missing parts supplied by reference TRBV7-7 and TRBJ2-3, is GAGVSQSPRYKVTKRGQDVTLRCDPISSHATLYWYQQALGQGPEFLTYFNYEAQPDKSGLPSDRFSAERPEGSISTLTIQRTEQRDSAMYRCASSLAANTDTQYFGPGTRLTVL.